These T cell receptor beta chains were read from a single sample in a study of blood T cell repertoires in COVID-19. The data were produced by immunoSEQ multiplex PCR, yet TCRdb's version contains in-frame clones alone and is incomplete. Of around 270,000 clones in the sample, 84% were seen once. Sequencing was carried out using peripheral blood. These receptors all come from a woman in her thirties or forties who had recovered from COVID-19. Each CDR3 is given without its conserved first and last residue.

>TRBJ1-2|TRBV6-1
ASSELPHRVDSNYGYT
>TRBJ2-3|TRBV5-6
ASSWRLAGRALTDTQY
>TRBJ2-7|TRBV6-5
ASSRGFYEQY
>TRBJ1-4|TRBV30
AWRPLSGQGEKLF
>TRBJ1-2|TRBV7-2
ASSLNPGRLYGYT
>TRBJ2-1|TRBV5-5
ASSFLGALAGGIDNEQF
>TRBJ1-2|TRBV6-6
ASSTGQGGNYGYT
>TRBJ2-1|TRBV5-8
ASSFSVDRQGYYNEQF
>TRBJ1-5|TRBV7-2
ASSLVVRGNQPQH
>TRBJ1-2|TRBV5-1
ASSLALGQDLYGYT
>TRBJ2-1|TRBV5-1
ASSLAQSRDEQF
>TRBJ2-7|TRBV6-6
ASSSGQSYEQY
>TRBJ2-2|TRBV7-6
ASSSRTSRTGELF
>TRBJ2-5|TRBV6-1
ASSEVFGTSGGMQETQY
>TRBJ1-6|TRBV9
ASRAGTGNSPLH
>TRBJ2-5|TRBV7-3
ASSRGAQETQY
>TRBJ2-7|TRBV29-1
SVYLDRTYEQY
>TRBJ2-5|TRBV10-3
AISQRDPGGETQY
>TRBJ1-4|TRBV5-1
ASSPSSTNEKLF
>TRBJ2-7|TRBV6-6
ATSSPGQGYEQY
>TRBJ2-7|TRBV2
ASSFRTGTNTYEQY
>TRBJ1-3|TRBV27
ASSQYASSGNTIY
>TRBJ1-5|TRBV2
ASSTGNSNQPQH
>TRBJ2-3|TRBV2
ASSAGTGVADTQY
>TRBJ1-3|TRBV5-1
ASSFSGGLSGNTIY
>TRBJ1-2|TRBV18
ASSRDRAIGDGYT
>TRBJ1-1|TRBV9
ASSPRDRGEAF
>TRBJ2-1|TRBV3-1/TRBV3-2
ASSRLTHLSSYNEQF
>TRBJ1-5|TRBV3-1/TRBV3-2
ASSQDQNQPQH
>TRBJ1-1|TRBV6-1
ASSDDSGPTEAF
>TRBJ2-1|TRBV25-1
ASAGTPPYNEQF
>TRBJ1-6|TRBV28
ASSLPRNSPLH
>TRBJ2-7|TRBV30
AWSAVRGYEQY
>TRBJ1-2|TRBV5-1
ASSTWTGKDYGYT
>TRBJ2-3|TRBV30
AWSVLRRDTQY
>TRBJ1-1|TRBV19
ASSPPGRGAMGVNTEAF
>TRBJ1-2|TRBV27
ASSHRTGIGYT
>TRBJ1-2|TRBV5-1
ASSWTPGTGGGYT
>TRBJ1-1|TRBV2
ASSVNGETEAF
>TRBJ1-6|TRBV2
ASSAVSPNSPLH